These 30 T cell receptor beta chains were all obtained from the same sample, sequenced in a study of T cells in Graves' hyperthyroidism and ophthalmopathy. RNA transcripts provided the source from which TCR beta CDR3 regions were amplified. TCR CDR3 regions were first amplified by RT-PCR with HTBI primers. MiXCR, applied by TCRdb to the multiplex PCR reads, yields one record per CDR3 protein. Among about 380,000 distinct CDR3 sequences listed, over 11% were seen once. The source material was blood. The source of these receptors is a woman aged 55 to 70 with Graves' hyperthyroidism.

This clonotype was counted many times. The chain joins TRBV12-3 or TRBV12-4 to TRBJ2-5, with D possibly being TRBD1 (6 bases). This CDR3 spans 14 amino acids. With 6 bases removed from V and 2 bases from J, the gap between germline ends came to 13 bases. In nucleotides, the CDR3 is TGTGCCAGCAGCCCTGGGGGCTATCAAGAGACCCAGTACTTC. Its protein product is CASSPGGYQETQYF.

This clonotype was seen repeatedly, ten times or more. The V and J genes are TRBV19 and TRBJ2-7; 9 bases are a match to TRBD2. The germline gives CDR1 LNHDA, CDR2 SQIVND (reference sequence). The CDR3 spans 15 residues. The V and J ends lost 4 bases and 0 bases, in that order; junction bases with no gene match: 4. CDR3 sequence: CASSKLAGHSYEQYF. The CDR3 region has the DNA TGTGCCAGTAGTAAACTAGCGGGCCACTCCTACGAGCAGTACTTC.

This clonotype was seen a few times. In DNA form, the CDR3 reads TGTGCCAGCAGCTCAAGAGGAAGGGCTAAATCGCGGGCCTACGAGCAGTACTTC. Its translation: CASSSRGRAKSRAYEQYF. This chain joins TRBV7-9 and TRBJ2-7; the D gene is possibly TRBD2 (5 bases). This CDR3 comprises 18 residues. The V gene's germline CDR1 is SEHNR and CDR2 FQNEAQ (reference sequence). Between the trimmed V and J ends, which lost 4 bases and 2 bases, there was a span of 24 bases.

The CDR3 protein is CASSYSQTGDSGNTIYF. The CDR3 coding sequence is TGTGCCAGCAGTTACTCCCAGACAGGGGACTCTGGAAACACCATATATTTT. The chain couples TRBV6-2 or TRBV6-3 to TRBJ1-3; 8 bases are a match to TRBD1. This CDR3 spans 17 amino acids. Germline loops: CDR1 MNHEY, CDR2 SVGEGT. V shed 0 bases, J shed 0 bases, and the junction held 4 bases outside the gene matches.

This clonotype was detected ten times or more. The V call is TRBV9, the J call TRBJ1-1; 8 nucleotides line up with TRBD1. V lost 0 bases, J lost 5 bases, and 3 bases stayed unmatched. CDR1 is SGDLS and CDR2 is YYNGEE in the germline V gene. This CDR3 spans 14 amino acids. The CDR3 DNA reads as TGTGCCAGCAGCGTAGCAACAGGGGGTACTGAAGCTTTCTTT. Translation gives CASSVATGGTEAFF.

This clonotype was recorded many times. This chain connects TRBV11-3 to TRBJ2-5; the match to TRBD1 covers 9 bases. In germline, CDR1 is SGHNT, CDR2 YENEEA. V dropped 0 bases and J dropped 3; count of bases not matched to a gene: 8. This CDR3 has 17 residues. This CDR3 is CASSLDLSDRGKETQYF. As DNA, the CDR3 is TGTGCCAGCAGCTTAGATCTCTCGGACAGGGGAAAAGAGACCCAGTACTTC.

The gene calls are TRBV4-1 and TRBJ2-1; 14 bases are shared with TRBD2. CDR1 and CDR2 (germline): MGHRA, YSYEKL. The CDR3 covers 18 residues. J was trimmed by 3 bases and V by 8 bases; bases with no gene match: 12. The CDR3 reads CASVPGLAGVRDYNEQFF. CDR3 bases: TGCGCCAGCGTACCGGGACTAGCGGGAGTCCGCGACTACAATGAGCAGTTCTTC.

This chain connects TRBV5-1 to TRBJ1-4; 12 nucleotides line up with TRBD1. Trimming at V came to 4 bases and at J to 8 bases, leaving 3 bases not matched to a gene. CDR1 SGHRS and CDR2 YFSETQ come from the germline V gene. The CDR3 loop spans 14 amino acids. The CDR3 coding sequence is TGCGCCAGCAGCGCCGGGACAGGGGGCGAAAAACTGTTTTTT. It encodes CASSAGTGGEKLFF.

This clonotype was recorded at least ten times. CDR3 loop: CASSFLAGPQETQYF. CDR3 nucleotide sequence: TGTGCCAGCAGCTTTCTAGCGGGACCCCAAGAGACCCAGTACTTC. V usage is TRBV11-1 and J usage is TRBJ2-5; 9 positions match TRBD2. Unmatched junction bases numbered 3, after V lost 3 bases and J lost 1 base. Germline lookup yields CDR1 SGHAT and CDR2 FQDESV (reference sequence). The CDR3 contains 15 residues.

In this sample, this clonotype turned up many times. The chain carries TRBV28 and TRBJ2-1; TRBD2 matches 13 bases. Germline assignment: CDR1 MDHEN and CDR2 SYDVKM. V was clipped by 7 bases and J by 6 bases; unmatched bases: 12. The CDR3 extends over 17 amino acids. DNA of the CDR3: TGTGCCAGCACCTCGGGACTAGCGGGATCCCGTGCCAATGAGCAGTTCTTC. The encoded protein is CASTSGLAGSRANEQFF.

This clonotype was found many times. The V call is TRBV7-8, the J call TRBJ2-1; D perhaps matches TRBD2 (5 bases). V was pared by 2 bases and J by 7 bases, with 24 bases between. Germline lookup yields CDR1 SGHVS and CDR2 FQNEAQ. The CDR3 is 18 amino acids. DNA of the CDR3: TGTGCCAGCAGCTTAATAGAATGGAGCTGGTCTAGCATGAATGAGCAGTTCTTC. It yields the protein CASSLIEWSWSSMNEQFF.

This clonotype showed up just a few times. At one of its ends the junction is not consistent with the germline gene, which may arise from a read error. The chain links TRBV2 to TRBJ2-7; 9 positions match TRBD2. This CDR3 contains 14 residues. Germline loops: CDR1 SNHLY, CDR2 FYNNEI. The CDR3 sequence: CASSEGTSVYEQHF. For the CDR3, the DNA is TGTGCCAGCAGTGAAGGGACTAGCGTCTACGAGCAGCACTTC.

This clonotype was recorded many times. The chain links TRBV18 to TRBJ2-7; the match to TRBD1 covers 8 bases. The CDR3 spans 15 residues. Germline V gene data show CDR1 as KGHSH and CDR2 as LQKENI. The ends lost 4 bases at V and 2 bases at J; junction bases unmatched: 7. The CDR3 region is CASSRSGQAAYEQYF. CDR3 nucleotide sequence: TGTGCCAGCTCACGGTCGGGACAGGCGGCCTACGAGCAGTACTTC.

This clonotype appeared many times. The chain uses TRBV7-9 and TRBJ2-1; D assignment may be TRBD1 or TRBD2 (5 bases each). Trimming pared 3 bases from V and 4 bases from J, leaving 25 bases between. Germline values: CDR1 SEHNR, CDR2 FQNEAQ (reference sequence). This CDR3 is built from 19 residues. The CDR3 bases are TGTGCCAGCAGCTTTCTCCACGGAGAAGGGGACGCCGAATACAATGAGCAGTTCTTC. It yields the protein CASSFLHGEGDAEYNEQFF.

As to this clonotype: A much larger clone lies one base from this, so it may be a read error. The DNA for the CDR3 is TGCGCCAGCAGCCCTAGCGGGAGGCCAGATACGCAGTATTTT. Protein: CASSPSGRPDTQYF. The V gene is TRBV5-1, the J gene TRBJ2-3; 11 bases align to TRBD2. Germline V lookup: CDR1 SGHRS, CDR2 YFSETQ. J lost 4 bases, V lost 4 bases, and 2 bases had no gene match. The CDR3 totals 14 residues.

The table lists this clonotype with many counts. The CDR3 bases are TGTGCCTTACGACCGGGATGGGCTGAAGCTTTCTTT. Amino acids: CALRPGWAEAFF. The V and J genes are TRBV30 and TRBJ1-1; D is uncertain. The V gene lost 7 bases and the J gene lost 6 bases, with 15 bases spanning the gap. Germline V gene data show CDR1 as GTSNPN and CDR2 as SVGIG (reference sequence). This CDR3 has 12 residues.

The J gene is TRBJ2-3, the V gene TRBV6-5, with TRBD2 matching 9 bases. Germline loops: CDR1 MNHEY, CDR2 SVGAGI. Trimming at V came to 2 bases and at J to 1 base, leaving 7 bases not matched to a gene. The CDR3 sequence is 17 residues long. CDR3 sequence: CASSYRGASGGTDTQYF. CDR3 nucleotide sequence: TGTGCCAGCAGTTACAGGGGCGCTAGCGGGGGCACAGATACGCAGTATTTT.

This clonotype was counted ten times or more. The chain combines TRBV18 with TRBJ1-1, with D perhaps matching TRBD1 (5 bases). V was pared by 3 bases and J by 1 base, with 9 bases between. The germline CDR1 and CDR2 sequences are KGHSH and LQKENI. The CDR3 covers 14 residues. This CDR3 reads CASSPRDGNTEAFF. CDR3 coding DNA: TGTGCCAGCTCACCCCGGGACGGGAACACTGAAGCTTTCTTT.

In this sample, this clonotype turned up a few times. A junction end diverges from the germline sequence, so it may reflect a read error. The chain combines TRBV3-1 with TRBJ2-3; D may be TRBD2 (5 bases). Per germline, CDR1 LGHDT and CDR2 YNNKEL (reference sequence). CDR3 length: 15 residues. Written as DNA, the CDR3 is TGTACCAGCAGCCAAGATCCAGCGGCAACAGATACGCAGTATTTT. The encoded protein is CTSSQDPAATDTQYF.

The sample holds many counts of this clonotype. The chain is built from TRBV30 and TRBJ1-5; maybe TRBD1 (5 bases). The CDR3 totals 13 residues. V lost 5 bases, J lost 7 bases, and 15 bases lay in between. Germline V CDR1 and CDR2: GTSNPN, SVGIG (reference sequence). CDR3 in DNA: TGTGCCTGGGGCCCAGGGAAACACCAGCCCCAGCATTTT. Translating gives CAWGPGKHQPQHF.

This clonotype was counted at least ten times. CDR3 DNA: TGTGCCAGCAGCGCTTACGGGCCGCCCGGGGAGCTGTTTTTT. It yields the protein CASSAYGPPGELFF. The rearrangement uses TRBV7-3 and TRBJ2-2; unclear D gene. The germline CDR1 and CDR2 sequences are SGHTA and FQGTGA. Trimming removed 5 bases from V and 6 bases from J, with 13 bases in between. The CDR3 contains 14 residues. Full variable domain (missing parts from reference TRBV7-3 and TRBJ2-2): GAGVSQTPSNKVTEKGKYVELRCDPISGHTALYWYRQSLGQGPEFLIYFQGTGAADDSGLPNDRFFAVRPEGSVSTLKIQRTERGDSAVYLCASSAYGPPGELFFGEGSRLTVL.

This clonotype appeared many times. The rearrangement uses TRBV3-1 and TRBJ2-5, with 10 nucleotides matching TRBD2. The V gene's germline CDR1 is LGHDT and CDR2 YNNKEL (reference sequence). V gave up 0 bases and J gave up 5 bases; unmatched junction bases: 3. The CDR3 runs to 15 residues. In nucleotides, the CDR3 is TGTGCCAGCAGCCAAGATCTTAGCGGGAGGGAGACCCAGTACTTC. Its protein product is CASSQDLSGRETQYF.

There are many counts of this clonotype. V and J are TRBV6-2 or TRBV6-3 and TRBJ2-3; D not resolved. CDR1 is MNHEY and CDR2 is SVGEGT in the germline V gene. The CDR3 is made up of 13 amino acids. Deletions cut 6 bases from V and 2 bases from J, with 9 bases between. CDR3 bases: TGTGCCAGCAGGGGCTCCTACACAGATACGCAGTATTTT. Protein sequence: CASRGSYTDTQYF.

This clonotype was counted at least ten times. The genes are TRBV27 and TRBJ2-1; D is unclear. CDR1 is MNHEY, CDR2 SMNVEV, per germline (reference sequence). Trimming removed 3 bases at V and 8 bases at J, with 20 bases between. The CDR3 length is 16 residues. CDR3 sequence: CASSFSAKWELYEQFF. For the CDR3, the DNA is TGTGCCAGCAGTTTTTCGGCGAAATGGGAATTGTATGAGCAGTTCTTC.

This clonotype has a count of ten or more. The chain recombines TRBV27 with TRBJ1-1, with a weak D call TRBD1 (6 bases). The CDR3 covers 12 residues. The ends were cut back, 6 bases at V and 4 bases at J, with 9 bases in the middle. Germline CDR1 MNHEY, CDR2 SMNVEV (reference sequence). This chain's CDR3 is CASRQGLTEAFF. The DNA of the CDR3 is TGTGCCAGCAGACAGGGACTCACTGAAGCTTTCTTT.

This clonotype was counted many times. The chain combines TRBV28 with TRBJ1-1; tentatively, D is TRBD1 (6 bases). The CDR3 runs to 14 residues. Germline CDR1 MDHEN, CDR2 SYDVKM. The V and J ends lost 6 bases and 1 base respectively, with 12 bases between them. CDR3 amino acids: CASRRGGANTEAFF. CDR3 bases: TGTGCCAGCAGGCGCGGGGGGGCGAACACTGAAGCTTTCTTT.

The sample holds many counts of this clonotype. The CDR3 DNA reads TGTGCCTGGAGCCCCCAAGAGGCATTCTACAATGAGCAGTTCTTC. Its protein product is CAWSPQEAFYNEQFF. The genes are TRBV30 and TRBJ2-1; D call uncertain. The CDR3 is 15 amino acids. The germline CDR1 and CDR2 sequences are GTSNPN and SVGIG (reference sequence). V lost 3 bases and J 3 bases, leaving 15 bases between the germline ends.

This clonotype has a count of ten or more. CDR3 protein: CATSDRLASYNEQFF. CDR3 coding DNA: TGTGCCACCAGTGACAGACTAGCCTCCTACAATGAGCAGTTCTTC. This chain connects TRBV24-1 to TRBJ2-1, with TRBD2 matching 7 bases. CDR3 length equals 15 residues. Trimming at V came to 4 bases and at J to 0 bases, leaving 2 bases not matched to a gene. From germline, CDR1 is KGHDR and CDR2 SFDVKD.

This clonotype has a handful of counts. This chain joins TRBV5-8 and TRBJ2-1; D is possibly TRBD1 or TRBD2 (5 bases each). The germline V and J ends were trimmed by 2 bases and 2 bases, with 17 bases remaining between them. The CDR3 consists of 17 residues. CDR1 and CDR2 (germline): SGHTS, YDEGEE. The CDR3 region has the DNA TGTGCCAGCAGCTTTACAGCGAGGGGCTACACCTACAATGAGCAGTTCTTC. Its translation is CASSFTARGYTYNEQFF.

There are many counts of this clonotype. The chain has TRBV2 and TRBJ2-5; 9 bases align to TRBD2. Losses at the gene ends were 7 bases for V and 7 bases for J; bases not matched to a gene: 10. The length of the CDR3 is 14 residues. From germline, CDR1 is SNHLY and CDR2 FYNNEI. This CDR3 reads CASMAGGPVGTQYF. DNA of the CDR3: TGTGCCAGCATGGCGGGAGGGCCGGTTGGGACCCAGTACTTC.